This TCR beta chain emerged from a study of monozygotic twins with cystic fibrosis. Whole-study findings and limits: Median Simpson clonality of approximately 0.0091 suggested naive T cells predominated. Monozygotic CF twin pairs shared significantly more nucleotide-identical clonotypes than unrelated CF individuals did. In 13 of 16 pairs, V gene usage was closest to the co-twin's. In this small cohort, shared CDR3 numbers showed no association with age, concordance or disease severity.

Generated by immunoSEQ multiplex PCR, the TCRdb table keeps only in-frame clones and is missing some. The table lists about 17,000 clones, almost 97% of them singletons. This clone came up once. The antigen remains unidentified. The CDR3 has 15 residues. CDR1 and CDR2 (germline): SGHTA, FQGNSA. V was clipped by 3 bases and J by 5 bases; unmatched bases: 5. The sample taken for sequencing was blood. This clonotype was obtained from a girl aged 2-10 years with cystic fibrosis. The chain uses TRBV7-2 and TRBJ2-1, with 9 bases that match TRBD2. The CDR3 DNA follows: TGTGCCAGCAGCTTTTTCAGCGGGGGGAACAATGAGCAGTTCTTC. This codes for CASSFFSGGNNEQFF.